This note documents a single T cell receptor beta chain sequence. This sample was taken from a study of CD8 T cells in Susac syndrome. There are 16 residues in the CDR3. With 3 bases clipped from V and 1 base from J, the junction kept 8 bases outside the gene matches. CDR1 and CDR2 from the germline V gene are SNHLY and FYNNEI. Sequencing of TCR beta covered CD8+ and CD4+ T cells obtained from blood. Reverse transcription of roughly 0.45 to 1 ug RNA used random hexamers. Amplification of TCR beta CDR3 spanned 54 Vbeta and 13 Jbeta via immunoSEQ multiplex PCR. TCRdb re-called the immunoSEQ multiplex PCR reads through MiXCR, storing one row per CDR3 protein. In the table there are about 47,000 distinct CDR3 sequences, 80% to 95% of which are singletons.

The sample taken for sequencing was CD8+ T cells from PBMCs. This TCR came from a human donor in good health. V usage is TRBV2 and J usage is TRBJ1-2, with TRBD1 identical over 7 bases. The CDR3 nucleotides read TGTGCCAGCAGTGATTTCAGGGGGAAGGGTAACTATGGCTACACCTTC. Translated: CASSDFRGKGNYGYTF. Combining the CDR3 with reference TRBV2 and TRBJ1-2 gives the whole variable domain EPEVTQTPSHQVTQMGQEVILRCVPISNHLYFYWYRQILGQKVEFLVSFYNNEISEKSEIFDDQFSVERPDGSNFTLKIRSTKLEDSAMYFCASSDFRGKGNYGYTFGSGTRLTVV.